This TCR beta chain was captured by sequencing in a study of cytomegalovirus exposure and HLA in healthy donors. Trimming removed 0 bases from V and 6 bases from J, with 12 bases in between. The CDR3 extends over 15 amino acids. Germline CDR1 SGHRS, CDR2 YFSETQ. General study findings and limits: According to an earlier analysis, most TCR beta V segments yielded productive rearrangements about 87% or about 30% of the time.

Comment on this clone: As yet, its antigen is unknown.

The PCR made use of 60 Vbeta and 13 Jbeta primers. Profiling relied on immunoSEQ multiplex PCR, and the TCRdb table lists in-frame clones only, not all of them. The sample carries 85,000 to 120,000 clones, around 70% recorded once. The specimen sequenced was PBMCs. V is TRBV5-1 and J is TRBJ2-2; D remains unclear. The clonotype comes from a boy between 5 and 17 years old in good health and CMV-seronegative. CDR3 in amino acids: CASSLAGSKAGELFF. DNA of the CDR3: TGCGCCAGCAGCTTGGCAGGCAGCAAGGCCGGGGAGCTGTTTTTT.